The text below deals with one T cell receptor beta chain. Its antigen is currently unknown. The CDR3 covers 16 residues. CDR1 and CDR2 (germline): MNHEY, SMNVEV (reference sequence). V lost 0 bases to trimming and J lost 5 bases, with 16 bases between them. The authors ran a second PCR of 7 to 11 cycles using a sample-barcoded 5' primer and a J-beta primer mix. One entry per CDR3 protein results from TCRdb running MiXCR on the 5' RACE reads. The sample records nearly 800,000 distinct CDR3 sequences, more than 55% being singletons. This sample is part of a study of blood T cells in healthy people across ages. General observations from the study: Diversity was higher, and naive CD4+ cells more numerous, in long-lived donors than in aged donors.

This chain links TRBV27 with TRBJ2-5, with D maybe TRBD2 (6 bases). The TCR was taken from a man aged 40-49 years in good health. The sample was blood. The CDR3 protein is CASSLSKALRGETQYF. DNA for the CDR3: TGTGCCAGCAGTTTATCGAAAGCCCTTCGGGGGGAGACCCAGTACTTC.